The 27 T cell receptor beta chains in this list originate from one sample, sequenced in a study of cytomegalovirus exposure and HLA in healthy donors. Researchers ran the PCR with 60 Vbeta and 13 Jbeta primers. Sequenced by immunoSEQ multiplex PCR; TCRdb stores in-frame clones only, minus some. The sample has about 120,000 clones; approximately 78% are singletons. The specimen was PBMCs. These receptors came from a woman in her 30s in good health and CMV-seronegative.

V is TRBV2 and J is TRBJ2-7, with TRBD2 matching 7 bases. In germline, CDR1 is SNHLY, CDR2 FYNNEI. The V segment lost 5 bases and the J segment 6 bases; nucleotides outside the gene matches: 4. The CDR3 is 12 amino acids. The CDR3 loop reads CASSPPGGEQYF. The CDR3 region has the DNA TGTGCCAGCAGTCCTCCGGGAGGCGAGCAGTACTTC.

The V call is TRBV10-3, the J call TRBJ1-3; 7 nucleotides agree with TRBD1. Germline CDR1 ENHRY, CDR2 SYGVKD. V lost 6 bases and J lost 4; bases outside the gene matches: 9. The CDR3 has 15 residues. The chain's CDR3 is CAISPSGGGGNTIYF. The CDR3, as DNA: TGTGCCATCAGCCCCTCAGGGGGAGGAGGAAACACCATATATTTT.

The rearrangement joins TRBV6-6 to TRBJ1-5, with D possibly TRBD1 on 5 matching bases. Germline CDR1 and CDR2: MNHNY and SVGAGI (reference sequence). The CDR3 runs to 16 residues. Trimming took off 0 bases at V and 2 bases at J, with 11 bases between the two ends. The CDR3 here is CASSYSPRAGNQPQHF. The CDR3 DNA reads TGTGCCAGCAGTTACTCGCCCAGGGCCGGCAATCAGCCCCAGCATTTT.

The chain recombines TRBV7-9 with TRBJ2-5; the D gene is possibly TRBD1 (6 bases). CDR3 length equals 14 residues. Per germline, CDR1 SEHNR and CDR2 FQNEAQ (reference sequence). V was clipped by 5 bases and J by 2 bases, with 12 bases between them. CDR3: CASSPDRRQETQYF. The CDR3 nucleotides read TGTGCCAGCAGCCCGGACAGAAGACAAGAGACCCAGTACTTC.

The gene calls are TRBV9 and TRBJ2-1, with 10 nucleotides matching TRBD2. V lost 4 bases to trimming and J lost 9 bases; unmatched junction nucleotides: 4. Germline CDR1 is SGDLS and CDR2 is YYNGEE. The CDR3 is 13 residues long. The chain's CDR3 is CASSSGRAVEQFF. Written as DNA, the CDR3 is TGTGCCAGCAGCAGCGGGAGGGCCGTTGAGCAGTTCTTC.

The V and J genes are TRBV4-3 and TRBJ2-2; 10 nucleotides line up with TRBD2. CDR1 is LGHNA, CDR2 YSLEER, per germline. CDR3 length equals 16 residues. Trimming at V came to 3 bases and at J to 4 bases, leaving 5 bases not matched to a gene. CDR3 in amino acids: CASSQIAGGLTGELFF. DNA of the CDR3: TGCGCCAGCAGCCAGATAGCGGGAGGTCTCACCGGGGAGCTGTTTTTT.

The chain recombines TRBV7-8 with TRBJ2-7, with D tentatively TRBD1 (6 bases). Germline-derived CDR1 and CDR2 are SGHVS and FQNEAQ. The V gene lost 1 base and the J gene lost 1 base, with 14 bases spanning the gap. The CDR3 has 16 residues. CDR3 region: CASSLGVPGVSYEQYF. CDR3 in DNA: TGTGCCAGCAGCTTAGGAGTCCCAGGGGTATCCTACGAGCAGTACTTC.

The chain joins TRBV28 to TRBJ2-5; TRBD1 matches at 7 bases. The germline gives CDR1 MDHEN, CDR2 SYDVKM. There are 13 residues in the CDR3. The ends lost 6 bases at V and 5 bases at J; junction bases unmatched: 6. CDR3 in amino acids: CASSKGGWETQYF. As DNA, the CDR3 is TGTGCCAGCAGCAAAGGGGGCTGGGAGACCCAGTACTTC.

This clone was picked up many times. This chain connects TRBV4-1 to TRBJ2-1; 15 bases fit TRBD2. Losses at the gene ends were 0 bases for V and 7 bases for J; bases not matched to a gene: 7. There are 18 residues in the CDR3. Germline CDR1 reads MGHRA; CDR2 reads YSYEKL. The CDR3 protein is CASSQEGTSGGPENEQFF. CDR3 DNA sequence: TGCGCCAGCAGCCAAGAGGGGACTAGCGGGGGGCCTGAGAATGAGCAGTTCTTC.

This clone was detected only once. This chain uses TRBV28 with TRBJ1-5, with no clear D. Germline assignment: CDR1 MDHEN and CDR2 SYDVKM. Trimming left V 6 bases short and J 3 bases short, with 6 bases between. This CDR3 is built from 12 residues. The CDR3: CASSVINQPQHF. The DNA of the CDR3 is TGTGCCAGCAGCGTAATCAATCAGCCCCAGCATTTT.

The gene calls are TRBV13 and TRBJ1-6; D unresolved. The CDR3 has 11 residues. V dropped 5 bases and J dropped 12 bases, with 8 bases sitting between them. Germline V CDR1 and CDR2: PRHDT, FYEKMQ (reference sequence). CDR3 bases: TGTGCCAGCAGCCCCCCCAAACCCCTCCACTTT. Its translation: CASSPPKPLHF.

The J gene is TRBJ1-1, the V gene TRBV4-1; tentative D call: TRBD1 (5 bases). Germline assignment: CDR1 MGHRA and CDR2 YSYEKL. V was clipped by 0 bases and J by 0 bases, with 11 bases between them. The CDR3 length is 16 residues. This chain's CDR3 is CASSQDLGLVNTEAFF. CDR3 in DNA: TGCGCCAGCAGCCAAGATCTGGGGCTGGTGAACACTGAAGCTTTCTTT.

The chain carries TRBV7-2 and TRBJ1-1; D gene unclear. This CDR3 spans 14 amino acids. V was pared by 2 bases and J by 0 bases, with 7 bases between. CDR1 SGHTA and CDR2 FQGNSA come from the germline V gene. Written as DNA, the CDR3 is TGTGCCAGCAGCTTAATAGCTCTGAACACTGAAGCTTTCTTT. It is translated as CASSLIALNTEAFF.

The gene calls are TRBV28 and TRBJ2-3; 10 bases align to TRBD2. The V gene end was trimmed by 5 bases and the J gene end by 6 bases; junction bases not matched to a gene: 11. Germline V gene lookup returns CDR1 MDHEN and CDR2 SYDVKM. CDR3 length equals 16 residues. The CDR3 spells CASSPGLAVTRDTQYF. The CDR3 DNA is TGTGCCAGCAGTCCCGGACTAGCGGTTACGAGGGATACGCAGTATTTT.

This clone was counted between two and nine times. The chain is built from TRBV6-4 and TRBJ2-3; D might be TRBD2 (6 bases). Between the trimmed V and J ends, which lost 2 bases and 0 bases, there was a span of 6 bases. Germline V gene data show CDR1 as MRHNA and CDR2 as SNTAGT. CDR3 length: 14 residues. This CDR3 is CASSDGTSTDTQYF. The CDR3 DNA reads TGTGCCAGCAGTGACGGGACTAGCACAGATACGCAGTATTTT.

The chain employs TRBV29-1 and TRBJ2-3; 9 bases are shared with TRBD1. Losses at the gene ends were 4 bases for V and 4 bases for J; bases not matched to a gene: 6. CDR1 and CDR2 from the germline V gene are SQVTM and ANQGSEA. The CDR3 consists of 14 residues. Here the CDR3 reads CSVGLDRGSDTQYF. CDR3 coding DNA: TGCAGCGTTGGCCTGGACAGGGGCTCAGATACGCAGTATTTT.

This clone has more than one count but fewer than ten. The V and J genes are TRBV29-1 and TRBJ1-2, with no clear D. Deletions cut 6 bases from V and 2 bases from J, with 10 bases between. The CDR3 is 12 amino acids. CDR1 and CDR2 (germline): SQVTM, ANQGSEA. In nucleotides, the CDR3 is TGCAGCGTGAACCTGCAGAACTATGGCTACACCTTC. Protein: CSVNLQNYGYTF.

This clone was counted a few times. This chain uses TRBV29-1 with TRBJ1-1, with a weak D call TRBD1 (6 bases). CDR1 is SQVTM, CDR2 ANQGSEA, per germline. This CDR3 comprises 13 residues. The V end lost 6 bases, the J end lost 3 bases, and 14 bases lay between the germline ends. Written as DNA, the CDR3 is TGCAGCGTGGAACAGGGCCGGGACACTGAAGCTTTCTTT. It specifies CSVEQGRDTEAFF.

In its sample, this clone was seen a few times. V is TRBV7-9 and J is TRBJ2-5; D unclear. This CDR3 has 13 amino acids. Germline V gene sequence: CDR1 SEHNR, CDR2 FQNEAQ (reference sequence). The V and J ends lost 2 bases and 4 bases respectively, with 8 bases between them. CDR3 bases: TGTGCCAGCAGCTTAAGAGGTGGAGAGACCCAGTACTTC. It yields the protein CASSLRGGETQYF.

The V and J genes are TRBV11-2 and TRBJ2-2; D not certain. Trimming removed 3 bases from V and 7 bases from J, with 6 bases in between. CDR1 SGHAT and CDR2 FQNNGV come from the germline V gene. The CDR3 covers 12 residues. The CDR3 reads CASSFTVGELFF. CDR3 coding DNA: TGTGCCAGCAGCTTCACGGTCGGGGAGCTGTTTTTT.

This chain links TRBV6-1 with TRBJ1-4; unclear D gene. Germline CDR1 and CDR2: MNHNS and SASEGT. The CDR3 is 15 residues long. Trimming shortened V by 2 bases and J by 1 base, and 8 bases separated the two germline ends. The CDR3 sequence: CASSELGRTNEKLFF. DNA of the CDR3: TGTGCCAGCAGTGAACTGGGCAGAACTAATGAAAAACTGTTTTTT.

This chain connects TRBV10-2 to TRBJ1-1, with TRBD1 identical over 11 bases. CDR3 length equals 13 residues. V lost 7 bases, J lost 5 bases, and 3 bases stayed unmatched. Germline CDR1 and CDR2: WSHSY and SAAADI. The CDR3 reads CASTGTGGTEAFF. Written as DNA, the CDR3 is TGCGCCAGCACCGGGACAGGGGGGACTGAAGCTTTCTTT.

This chain connects TRBV13 to TRBJ2-1; tentatively, D is TRBD2 (6 bases). CDR1 and CDR2 from the germline V gene are PRHDT and FYEKMQ (reference sequence). Deletions cut 5 bases from V and 4 bases from J, with 12 bases between. The CDR3 has 14 amino acids. The CDR3 loop reads CASSMFSGYNEQFF. In DNA, the CDR3 is TGTGCCAGCAGCATGTTTAGCGGATACAATGAGCAGTTCTTC.

This clone was detected only once. The V call is TRBV4-3, the J call TRBJ2-2, with a possible D match to TRBD2 (6 bases). Trimming cost V 2 bases and J 3 bases, with 10 bases left between them. Germline CDR1 LGHNA, CDR2 YSLEER. This CDR3 spans 15 amino acids. The CDR3 here is CASSQPGDYTGELFF. CDR3 in DNA: TGCGCCAGCAGCCAACCCGGGGACTACACCGGGGAGCTGTTTTTT.

This CDR3 reads CASRSQGAQETQYF. As DNA, the CDR3 is TGTGCCAGCAGATCACAGGGGGCACAGGAGACCCAGTACTTC. The V and J genes are TRBV11-2 and TRBJ2-5, with TRBD1 matching 9 bases. The germline V gene encodes CDR1 SGHAT and CDR2 FQNNGV. The CDR3 loop spans 14 amino acids. J was trimmed by 5 bases and V by 6 bases; bases with no gene match: 7.

This clone was found once. The V and J genes are TRBV30 and TRBJ1-4; 9 bases are a match to TRBD1. This CDR3 region has 18 residues. Losses at the gene ends were 2 bases for V and 0 bases for J; bases not matched to a gene: 10. CDR1 is GTSNPN and CDR2 is SVGIG in the germline V gene (reference sequence). The CDR3 reads CAWSRDRDYPTTNEKLFF. The CDR3 DNA is TGTGCCTGGAGTCGGGACAGGGATTATCCTACAACTAATGAAAAACTGTTTTTT. The complete variable domain, with remaining parts taken from reference TRBV30 and TRBJ1-4, reads SQTIHQWPATLVQPVGSPLSLECTVEGTSNPNLYWYRQAAGRGLQLLFYSVGIGQISSEVPQNLSASRPQDRQFILSSKKLLLSDSGFYLCAWSRDRDYPTTNEKLFFGSGTQLSVL.

The J gene is TRBJ1-2, the V gene TRBV19, with 8 bases aligning to TRBD1. Germline assignment: CDR1 LNHDA and CDR2 SQIVND (reference sequence). Trimming at V came to 5 bases and at J to 2 bases, leaving 4 bases not matched to a gene. The CDR3 is made up of 14 amino acids. The CDR3 spells CASSADRENYGYTF. CDR3 nucleotide sequence: TGTGCCAGTAGTGCGGACAGGGAGAACTATGGCTACACCTTC. Combining the CDR3 with reference TRBV19 and TRBJ1-2 gives the whole variable domain DGGITQSPKYLFRKEGQNVTLSCEQNLNHDAMYWYRQDPGQGLRLIYYSQIVNDFQKGDIAEGYSVSREKKESFPLTVTSAQKNPTAFYLCASSADRENYGYTFGSGTRLTVV.